These 17 T cell receptor beta chains were sequenced from one sample in a study of CD8+CD57+ T cells in acquired aplastic anemia. The authors sequenced patients whose flow cytometry had shown CD8+CD57+ cell expansion. Using genomic DNA as the template, TCR beta VDJ and CDR3 profiling was carried out. One entry per CDR3 protein results from TCRdb running MiXCR on the reads. The sample consists of about 180,000 distinct CDR3 sequences, less than 50% of them appearing once. Sequencing input: sorted CD4+, CD8+, or CD8+CD57+ T cells (not recorded which) from PBMCs. The receptors were gathered from a human donor with aplastic anemia.

This chain joins TRBV29-1 and TRBJ2-7, with TRBD2 identical over 7 bases. Unmatched junction bases numbered 5, after V lost 4 bases and J lost 2 bases. Germline CDR1 and CDR2: SQVTM and ANQGSEA. The CDR3 is made up of 13 amino acids. The CDR3 spells CSVGGGSAYEQYF. The CDR3, as DNA: TGCAGCGTTGGGGGCGGGAGCGCCTACGAGCAGTACTTC.

DNA for the CDR3: TGTGCCAGCAGCACCTACAGGTCCCACGAGCAGTACTTC. This sequence encodes CASSTYRSHEQYF. The V gene is TRBV7-6, the J gene TRBJ2-7; TRBD1 is a possible D gene (5 bases). The CDR3 consists of 13 residues. V lost 5 bases and J 5 bases, leaving 13 bases between the germline ends. Germline values: CDR1 SGHVS, CDR2 FNYEAQ.

This clonotype was detected a few times. The rearrangement uses TRBV29-1 and TRBJ1-1; a possible D gene is TRBD1 (5 bases). The CDR3 contains 11 residues. Per germline, CDR1 SQVTM and CDR2 ANQGSEA. Trimming removed 6 bases at V and 11 bases at J, with 16 bases between. The CDR3 protein is CSVGVENVAFF. In DNA form, the CDR3 reads TGCAGCGTGGGGGTAGAGAACGTGGCTTTCTTT.

The J gene is TRBJ2-7, the V gene TRBV16; the D gene is possibly TRBD1 (5 bases). The germline CDR1 and CDR2 sequences are KGHSY and FQNENV. This CDR3 has 14 residues. V was clipped by 0 bases and J by 2 bases, with 8 bases between them. CDR3 loop: CASSQSRTTYEQYF. The CDR3, as DNA: TGTGCCAGCAGCCAATCAAGGACAACCTACGAGCAGTACTTC.

Only a few counts were recorded for this clonotype. The chain links TRBV7-8 to TRBJ1-5; D perhaps matches TRBD1 (5 bases). CDR3 length equals 15 residues. V lost 3 bases and J 4 bases, leaving 13 bases between the germline ends. Per germline, CDR1 SGHVS and CDR2 FQNEAQ. The CDR3 nucleotides are TGTGCCAGCAGCTTCGCGGGGGGAACGAATCAGCCCCAGCATTTT. Translation: CASSFAGGTNQPQHF.

The chain recombines TRBV24-1 with TRBJ2-7; D is perhaps TRBD2 (5 bases). CDR1 and CDR2 (germline): KGHDR, SFDVKD. The CDR3 totals 14 residues. Trimming cost V 9 bases and J 0 bases, with 14 bases left between them. CDR3 nucleotide sequence: TGTGCCACCGGTAGAGGGTTCCCCTCCTACGAGCAGTACTTC. It specifies CATGRGFPSYEQYF.

The genes are TRBV5-1 and TRBJ1-5; D is undetermined. V was clipped by 4 bases and J by 7 bases, with 15 bases between them. Germline lookup yields CDR1 SGHRS and CDR2 YFSETQ. CDR3 length equals 14 residues. The CDR3 DNA sequence: TGCGCCAGCAGCCCGGGGTTAGGAGAACAGCCCCAGCATTTT. Amino acid sequence: CASSPGLGEQPQHF.

This clonotype occurred many times. CDR3 in amino acids: CAISESPSGGQYF. The CDR3 nucleotides are TGTGCCATCAGTGAGTCGCCTTCGGGAGGGCAGTACTTC. The chain employs TRBV10-3 and TRBJ2-7; 7 nucleotides agree with TRBD2. J was trimmed by 9 bases and V by 0 bases; bases with no gene match: 5. Germline assignment: CDR1 ENHRY and CDR2 SYGVKD. This CDR3 has 13 amino acids.

This clonotype was recorded many times. The chain carries TRBV11-1 and TRBJ1-2; D might be TRBD1 (5 bases). V lost 3 bases and J lost 2, with 19 bases in between. The CDR3 runs to 17 residues. Germline V gene sequence: CDR1 SGHAT, CDR2 FQDESV (reference sequence). The DNA for the CDR3 is TGTGCCAGCAGCTTGTCGGTGTCACAGCCAGGGAACTATGGCTACACCTTC. As protein: CASSLSVSQPGNYGYTF. The full variable domain, with the rest looked up from reference TRBV11-1 and TRBJ1-2, is EAEVAQSPRYKITEKSQAVAFWCDPISGHATLYWYRQILGQGPELLVQFQDESVVDDSQLPKDRFSAERLKGVDSTLKIQPAELGDSAMYLCASSLSVSQPGNYGYTFGSGTRLTVV.

As regards this clonotype: Its ends do not fully match the called genes, so a read error is possible. V and J are TRBV10-3 and TRBJ2-5, with 12 bases lining up with TRBD2. Germline V gene sequence: CDR1 ENHRY, CDR2 SYGVKD. This CDR3 has 18 residues. CDR3 sequence (DNA): TGTGCCATCATTGCGCGACTAGCGGGGGAGAAATCGAGGGAGACCCAGCACTTC. This encodes CAIIARLAGEKSRETQHF.

This clonotype was seen repeatedly, ten times or more. The chain combines TRBV5-1 with TRBJ1-3, with D maybe TRBD1 (5 bases). Deletions cut 2 bases from V and 2 bases from J, with 11 bases between. The CDR3 consists of 15 residues. The germline CDR1 and CDR2 sequences are SGHRS and YFSETQ. CDR3 in DNA: TGCGCCAGCAGCTTCGGCTTGGGGGCTGGAAACACCATATATTTT. Encoded protein: CASSFGLGAGNTIYF. Looking up the rest from reference TRBV5-1 and TRBJ1-3 gives the full variable domain: KAGVTQTPRYLIKTRGQQVTLSCSPISGHRSVSWYQQTPGQGLQFLFEYFSETQRNKGNFPGRFSGRQFSNSRSEMNVSTLELGDSALYLCASSFGLGAGNTIYFGEGSWLTVV.

With regard to this clonotype: A much larger clone sits a single nucleotide away, making a read error possible. The conserved closing phenylalanine or tryptophan is absent in this CDR3, likely reflecting a read error. The chain combines TRBV6-1 with TRBJ1-6, with TRBD1 as a possible D gene (5 bases). The CDR3 extends over 14 amino acids. Germline CDR1 and CDR2: MNHNS and SASEGT. Deletions cut 8 bases from V and 0 bases from J, with 8 bases between. The CDR3 loop reads CASGASSYNSPLHL. CDR3 in DNA: TGTGCCAGCGGGGCCAGCTCCTATAATTCACCCCTCCACCTT.

In its sample, this clonotype was seen a few times. The chain employs TRBV3-1 and TRBJ1-1, with D unresolved. The ends were cut back, 1 base at V and 1 base at J, with 7 bases in the middle. The CDR3 runs to 14 residues. Germline V CDR1 and CDR2: LGHDT, YNNKEL (reference sequence). Written as DNA, the CDR3 is TGTGCCAGCAGCCAAGGGTTCACGAACACTGAAGCTTTCTTT. Its translation is CASSQGFTNTEAFF.

The chain joins TRBV18 to TRBJ1-1; no clear D gene. The CDR3 is made up of 12 amino acids. The V gene lost 1 base and the J gene lost 6 bases, with 6 bases spanning the gap. The V gene's germline CDR1 is KGHSH and CDR2 LQKENI. CDR3 in DNA: TGTGCCAGCTCACCACTGAGCTCTGAAGCTTTCTTT. The encoded protein is CASSPLSSEAFF.

This clonotype was detected only a few times. The chain links TRBV24-1 to TRBJ2-1; D is unclear. The germline V and J ends were trimmed by 4 bases and 6 bases, with 12 bases remaining between them. The CDR3 spans 14 residues. Per germline, CDR1 KGHDR and CDR2 SFDVKD. Here the CDR3 reads CATSDTGATNEQFF. In DNA, the CDR3 is TGTGCCACCAGTGACACCGGAGCCACCAATGAGCAGTTCTTC.

This clonotype was seen more than once but under ten times. J is TRBJ2-7 and V is TRBV29-1, with D possibly being TRBD1 or TRBD2 (5 bases each). CDR3 size: 13 residues. From germline, CDR1 is SQVTM and CDR2 ANQGSEA. V was clipped by 1 base and J by 1 base, with 8 bases between them. The CDR3 region is CSVEAGGSYEQYF. CDR3 sequence (DNA): TGCAGCGTTGAAGCTGGGGGTTCCTACGAGCAGTACTTC.

This rearrangement joins TRBV2 to TRBJ2-1; no clear D gene. The CDR3 is made up of 11 amino acids. V dropped 6 bases and J dropped 7 bases, with 7 bases sitting between them. CDR1 SNHLY and CDR2 FYNNEI come from the germline V gene. The CDR3 sequence: CASRWVNEQFF. The CDR3, as DNA: TGTGCCAGCAGATGGGTAAATGAGCAGTTCTTC.